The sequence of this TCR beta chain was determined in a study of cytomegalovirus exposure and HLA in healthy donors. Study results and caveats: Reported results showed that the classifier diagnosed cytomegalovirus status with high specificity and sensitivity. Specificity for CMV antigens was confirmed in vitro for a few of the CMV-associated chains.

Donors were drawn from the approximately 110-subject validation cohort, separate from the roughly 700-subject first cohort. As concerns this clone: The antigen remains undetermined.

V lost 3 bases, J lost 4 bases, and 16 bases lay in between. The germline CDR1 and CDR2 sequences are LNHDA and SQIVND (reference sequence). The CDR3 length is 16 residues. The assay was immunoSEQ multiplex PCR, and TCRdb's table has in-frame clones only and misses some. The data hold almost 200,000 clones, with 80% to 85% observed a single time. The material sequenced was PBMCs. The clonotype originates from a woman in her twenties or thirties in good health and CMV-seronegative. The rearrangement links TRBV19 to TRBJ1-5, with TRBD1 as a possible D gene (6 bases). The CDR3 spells CASSIRDTWGNQPQHF. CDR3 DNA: TGTGCCAGTAGTATCCGGGACACCTGGGGTAATCAGCCCCAGCATTTT.